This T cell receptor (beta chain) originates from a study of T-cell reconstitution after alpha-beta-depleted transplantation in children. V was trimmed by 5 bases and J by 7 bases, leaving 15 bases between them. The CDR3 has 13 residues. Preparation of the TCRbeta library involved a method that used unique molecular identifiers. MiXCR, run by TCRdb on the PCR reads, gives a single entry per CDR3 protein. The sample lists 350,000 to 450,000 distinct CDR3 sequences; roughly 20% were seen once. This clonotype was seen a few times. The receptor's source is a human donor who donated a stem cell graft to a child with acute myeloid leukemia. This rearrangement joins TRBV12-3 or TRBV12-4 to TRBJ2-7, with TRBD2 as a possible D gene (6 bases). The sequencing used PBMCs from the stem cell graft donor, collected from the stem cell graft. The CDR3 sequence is CASSGTPLVEQYF. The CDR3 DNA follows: TGTGCCAGCAGTGGGACTCCCCTGGTAGAGCAGTACTTC.